What follows describes a single T cell receptor (beta chain). The antigen remains undetermined. The sample comes from a study of cytomegalovirus exposure and HLA in healthy donors. Study-wide points: Several of the most significant clusters appeared, in a later analysis, to be linked to common viral pathogens. In a later analysis, compared with equally common non-associated chains, HLA-associated beta chains were more expanded. Judged likely to be a sequencing artifact was a cluster of highly shared sequence variants.

Though probably carrying unrecorded immune exposures, donors were nominally healthy at sampling. Germline CDR1 reads LGHNA; CDR2 reads YSLEER. After removal of 4 bases from V and 7 bases from J, the junction contained 12 bases not matched to a gene. This CDR3 has 17 residues. PCR amplification relied on 60 Vbeta primers (plus 13 Jbeta primers). Measured with immunoSEQ multiplex PCR; TCRdb has only the in-frame clones, and not every one. The repertoire consists of 180,000 or so clones, with roughly 79% occurring once and the leading ten covering over 11%. Material: PBMCs. The chain joins TRBV4-3 to TRBJ2-1, with 11 bases that match TRBD2. The sequence was obtained from a man over 45 in good health and CMV-seropositive. This chain's CDR3 is CASSRGLAGGFENEQFF. In nucleotides, the CDR3 is TGCGCCAGCAGCCGGGGGCTAGCGGGGGGTTTCGAGAATGAGCAGTTCTTC.